A selection of T cell receptor beta chains follows, all from one sample in a study of vaccination effects on CD4 cells after COVID-19. These TCRs are of unknown antigen specificity. The assay was immunoSEQ multiplex PCR, and TCRdb's table has in-frame clones only and misses some. Among 20,000 to 25,000 clones, around 70% were seen once, and the ten largest hold 20% to 30%. Source: CD4+ T cells from PBMCs cultured with HCoV-NL63 spike peptides, taken before COVID-19 vaccination. The receptors originated from a human donor who received a COVID-19 vaccine. Each CDR3 is given with its conserved first and last residue. D genes are given only for firm matches. Clone size appears in some rows only: once, few, many, or a class for an expanded clone.

v_gene	d_gene	abundance	j_gene	CDR3nt	CDR3aa
TRBV4-1	TRBD2	NA	TRBJ2-7	TGCGCCAGCAGCCAAGCACCCTTAGAGCGGGGCGAGCAGTACTTC	CASSQAPLERGEQYF
TRBV7-9	TRBD1	few	TRBJ2-7	TGTGCCAGCAGCCTCGGACAGGCCGCCGCCTCCTACGAGCAGTACTTC	CASSLGQAAASYEQYF
TRBV9	TRBD1	NA	TRBJ1-2	TGTGCCAGCAGCGCCACATCCGGGACAGGGGGACGGGGTGGCTACACCTTC	CASSATSGTGGRGGYTF
TRBV29-1	NA	NA	TRBJ2-5	TGCAGCGTTGATCCCAGCCAAGAGACCCAGTACTTC	CSVDPSQETQYF
TRBV5-1	NA	NA	TRBJ1-4	TGCGCCAGCAGCTCCCCCGGGACGGAGGAAAAACTGTTTTTT	CASSSPGTEEKLFF
TRBV10-3	TRBD2	NA	TRBJ2-1	TGTGCCATCAGTTCACCGGGACTAGTCGGGGAGCAGTTCTTC	CAISSPGLVGEQFF
TRBV28	TRBD2	NA	TRBJ2-2	TGTGCCAGCACCCCCCCGGGACTAGCGGGAAATACCGGGGAGCTGTTTTTT	CASTPPGLAGNTGELFF
TRBV15	TRBD1	NA	TRBJ2-5	TGTGCCACCAGCAGAGATCCGCCGGGACAGGGATCCCAGTACTTC	CATSRDPPGQGSQYF
TRBV3-1/TRBV3-2	NA	NA	TRBJ2-5	TGTGCCAGCAGCCTCCGGGGGGCGTACCAAGAGACCCAGTACTTC	CASSLRGAYQETQYF
TRBV29-1	NA	NA	TRBJ1-2	TGCAGCGTTCGGGGCGGGGATGGCTACACCTTC	CSVRGGDGYTF
TRBV23-1	NA	few	TRBJ1-2	TGCGCCAGCAGTGACAGAACTGTTGGCTACACCTTC	CASSDRTVGYTF
TRBV28	TRBD2	NA	TRBJ2-1	TGTGCCAGCAGCACCCCCTACGCTAATAGCGGGAGGCGATACAATGAGCAGTTCTTC	CASSTPYANSGRRYNEQFF
TRBV7-9	TRBD2	NA	TRBJ2-3	TGTGCCAGCAGCTCGGGACTAGCGGGATTGGTCGGCACAGATACGCAGTATTTT	CASSSGLAGLVGTDTQYF
TRBV6-5	TRBD1	NA	TRBJ1-2	TGTGCCAGCAGTTACTCTGGGACAGGCTCCTATGGCTACACCTTC	CASSYSGTGSYGYTF
TRBV30	NA	NA	TRBJ1-4	TGTGCCTGGAGTGTACTTCCGCCCAGGGCAACTAATGAAAAACTGTTTTTT	CAWSVLPPRATNEKLFF
TRBV5-1	TRBD2	NA	TRBJ2-1	TGCGCCAGCAATCCCGGACTAGCGGGCTTATACCAGAGCTCCTACAATGAGCAGTTCTTC	CASNPGLAGLYQSSYNEQFF
TRBV7-2	NA	once	TRBJ1-6	TGTGCCAGCAGTCGAGACAAACTCTCCTATAATTCACCCCTCCACTTT	CASSRDKLSYNSPLHF
TRBV5-8	NA	NA	TRBJ2-1	TGTGCCAGCAGCTTGGCGGCTAACAATAATGAGCAGTTCTTC	CASSLAANNNEQFF
TRBV15	NA	NA	TRBJ1-4	TGTGCCACCAGCAGAGATGTGCCATATGAAAAACTGTTTTTT	CATSRDVPYEKLFF
TRBV29-1	TRBD1	once	TRBJ1-2	TGCAGCGTTGAAAACAGGGGGCGATGGAGTGGCTACACCTTC	CSVENRGRWSGYTF
TRBV7-9	TRBD2	NA	TRBJ2-1	TGTGCCAGCAGCAAAACTTTCCGGACTAGCGTTTACAATGAGCAGTTCTTC	CASSKTFRTSVYNEQFF
TRBV7-8	NA	NA	TRBJ2-7	TGTGCCAGCAGCCGGCCGCCTTCCTACGAGCAGTACTTC	CASSRPPSYEQYF
TRBV19	TRBD2	NA	TRBJ2-1	TGTGCCAGTAGTTTAGCGGGAGGGCCTAAGAATGAGCAGTTCTTC	CASSLAGGPKNEQFF
TRBV28	TRBD1	NA	TRBJ1-2	TGTGCCAGCAGTTCCCCAGGGGGTGGAGCGTATGGCTACACCTTC	CASSSPGGGAYGYTF
TRBV28	TRBD1	NA	TRBJ1-6	TGTGCCAGCAGTCCCGCGGACAGGGATAATTCACCCCTCCACTTT	CASSPADRDNSPLHF
TRBV5-3	NA	NA	TRBJ1-6	TGTGCCAGAAGCTTGGATCAGGGTATTAGGACATGCCCGAGCTCCTATAATTCACCCCTCCACTTT	CARSLDQGIRTCPSSYNSPLHF
TRBV27	NA	NA	TRBJ2-1	TGTGCCAGCAGTTTATCAGGGGAGAATGAGCAGTTCTTC	CASSLSGENEQFF
TRBV9	TRBD1	once	TRBJ2-7	TGTGCCAGCAGCGTAGGGATGGACAGGGGAGTCTACGAGCAGTACTTC	CASSVGMDRGVYEQYF
TRBV5-1	NA	NA	TRBJ1-1	TGCGCCAGCAGCTTGACAGGGAGCAACACTGAAGCTTTCTTT	CASSLTGSNTEAFF
TRBV10-3	TRBD1	few	TRBJ2-2	TGTGCCTCGGTACAGGGGGCTGGAGGTGGCGGGGAGCTGTTTTTT	CASVQGAGGGGELFF
TRBV7-9	NA	NA	TRBJ2-4	TGTGCCAGCAGTTATGCCCCCAGGGCCAAAAACATTCAGTACTTC	CASSYAPRAKNIQYF
TRBV6-5	TRBD2	NA	TRBJ2-1	TGTGCCAGCAGCTGGACTAGCGGGGACCCTGAGCAGTTCTTC	CASSWTSGDPEQFF